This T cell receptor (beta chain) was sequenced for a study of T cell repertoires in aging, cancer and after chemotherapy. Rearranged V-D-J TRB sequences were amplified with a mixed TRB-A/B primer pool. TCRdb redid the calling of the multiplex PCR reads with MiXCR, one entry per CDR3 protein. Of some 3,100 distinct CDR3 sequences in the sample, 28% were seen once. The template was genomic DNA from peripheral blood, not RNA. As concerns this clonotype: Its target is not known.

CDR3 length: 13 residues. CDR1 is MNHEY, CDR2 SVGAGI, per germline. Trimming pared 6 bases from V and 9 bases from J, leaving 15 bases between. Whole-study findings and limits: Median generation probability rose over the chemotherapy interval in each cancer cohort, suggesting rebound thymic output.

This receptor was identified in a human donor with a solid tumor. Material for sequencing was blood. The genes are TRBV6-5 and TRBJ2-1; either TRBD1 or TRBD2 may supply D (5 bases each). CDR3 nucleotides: TGTGCCAGCAGCCCCAAGCTTGGGGGTGAGCAGTTCTTC. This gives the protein CASSPKLGGEQFF.